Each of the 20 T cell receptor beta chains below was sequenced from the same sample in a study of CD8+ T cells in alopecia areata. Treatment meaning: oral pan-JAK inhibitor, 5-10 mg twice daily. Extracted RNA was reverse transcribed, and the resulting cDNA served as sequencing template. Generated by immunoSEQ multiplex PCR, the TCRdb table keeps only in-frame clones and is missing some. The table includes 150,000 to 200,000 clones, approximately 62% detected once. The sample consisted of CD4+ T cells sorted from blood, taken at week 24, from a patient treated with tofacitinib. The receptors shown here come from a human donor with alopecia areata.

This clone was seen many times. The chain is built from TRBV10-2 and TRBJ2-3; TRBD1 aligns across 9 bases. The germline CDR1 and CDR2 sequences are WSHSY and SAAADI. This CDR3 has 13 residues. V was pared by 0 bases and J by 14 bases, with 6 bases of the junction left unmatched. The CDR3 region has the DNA TGCGCCAGCAGTGAGTCTGGGGACAGGGTCTCGTATTTT. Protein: CASSESGDRVSYF.

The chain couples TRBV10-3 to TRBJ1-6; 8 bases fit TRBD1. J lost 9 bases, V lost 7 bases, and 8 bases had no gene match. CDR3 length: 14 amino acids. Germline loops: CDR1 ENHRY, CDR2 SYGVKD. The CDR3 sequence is CAITGDRGGSPLHF. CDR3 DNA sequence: TGTGCCATCACCGGAGACAGGGGAGGTTCACCCCTCCACTTT.

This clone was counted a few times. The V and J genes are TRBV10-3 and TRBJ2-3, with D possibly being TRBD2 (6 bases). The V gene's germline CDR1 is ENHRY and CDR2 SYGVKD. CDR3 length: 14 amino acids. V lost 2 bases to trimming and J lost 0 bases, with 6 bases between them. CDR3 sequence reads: CAISEAGSTDTQYF. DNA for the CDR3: TGTGCCATCAGTGAGGCGGGGAGCACAGATACGCAGTATTTT.

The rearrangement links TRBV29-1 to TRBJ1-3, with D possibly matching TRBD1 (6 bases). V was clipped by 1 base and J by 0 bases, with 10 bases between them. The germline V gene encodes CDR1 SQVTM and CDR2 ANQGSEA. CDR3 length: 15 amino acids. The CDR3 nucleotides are TGCAGCGTTGAAGGAAGGGGGGGCTCTGGAAACACCATATATTTT. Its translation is CSVEGRGGSGNTIYF. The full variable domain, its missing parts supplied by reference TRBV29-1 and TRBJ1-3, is SAVISQKPSRDICQRGTSLTIQCQVDSQVTMMFWYRQQPGQSLTLIATANQGSEATYESGFVIDKFPISRPNLTFSTLTVSNMSPEDSSIYLCSVEGRGGSGNTIYFGEGSWLTVV.

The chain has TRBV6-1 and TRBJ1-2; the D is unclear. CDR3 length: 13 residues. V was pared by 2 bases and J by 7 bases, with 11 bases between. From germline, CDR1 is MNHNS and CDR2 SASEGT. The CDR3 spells CASSESNRSGYTF. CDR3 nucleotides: TGTGCCAGCAGTGAAAGTAATAGGAGTGGCTACACCTTC.

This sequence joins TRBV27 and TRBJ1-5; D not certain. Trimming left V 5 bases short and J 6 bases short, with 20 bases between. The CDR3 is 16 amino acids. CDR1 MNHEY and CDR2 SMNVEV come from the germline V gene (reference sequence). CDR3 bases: TGTGCCAGCAGTCCCGGCTCTCGGGTTGGGAGTCAGCCCCAGCATTTT. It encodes CASSPGSRVGSQPQHF.

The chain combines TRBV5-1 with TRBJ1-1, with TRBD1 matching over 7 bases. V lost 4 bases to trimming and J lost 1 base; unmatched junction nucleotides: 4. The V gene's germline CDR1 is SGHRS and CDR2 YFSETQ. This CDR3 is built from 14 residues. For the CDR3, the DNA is TGCGCCAGCAGCGAGCGGACAGGGAACACTGAAGCTTTCTTT. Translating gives CASSERTGNTEAFF.

The CDR3 sequence: CASSRQGANIQYF. CDR3 bases: TGTGCCAGCAGTCGACAGGGGGCAAACATTCAGTACTTC. This chain links TRBV27 with TRBJ2-4, with 10 bases that match TRBD1. V was clipped by 5 bases and J by 6 bases; unmatched bases: 1. Germline lookup yields CDR1 MNHEY and CDR2 SMNVEV (reference sequence). The CDR3 covers 13 residues.

The CDR3 region is CSVDDRELGGYTF. The CDR3 DNA sequence: TGCAGCGTTGACGATAGGGAGCTCGGGGGCTACACCTTC. V gene TRBV29-1 combines with J gene TRBJ1-2; D is unresolved. Germline V CDR1 and CDR2: SQVTM, ANQGSEA. The CDR3 is 13 residues long. With 3 bases removed from V and 8 bases from J, the gap between germline ends came to 16 bases.

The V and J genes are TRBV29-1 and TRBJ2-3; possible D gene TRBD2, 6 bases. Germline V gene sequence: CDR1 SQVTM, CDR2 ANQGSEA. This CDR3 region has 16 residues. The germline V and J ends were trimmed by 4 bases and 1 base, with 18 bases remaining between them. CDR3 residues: CSVVWAPGGRTDTQYF. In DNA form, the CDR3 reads TGCAGCGTTGTGTGGGCCCCAGGAGGGCGCACAGATACGCAGTATTTT.

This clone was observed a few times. The CDR3 here is CSVARGVPYEQYF. Written as DNA, the CDR3 is TGCAGCGTTGCTCGGGGGGTCCCCTACGAGCAGTACTTC. This chain uses TRBV29-1 with TRBJ2-7; 7 bases match TRBD2. V lost 4 bases, J lost 2 bases, and 5 bases stayed unmatched. The CDR3 has 13 residues. In germline, CDR1 is SQVTM, CDR2 ANQGSEA.

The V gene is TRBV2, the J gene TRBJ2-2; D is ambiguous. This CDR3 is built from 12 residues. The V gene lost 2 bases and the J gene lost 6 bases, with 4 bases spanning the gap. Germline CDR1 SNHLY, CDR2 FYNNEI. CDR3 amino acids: CASSENPGELFF. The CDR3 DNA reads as TGTGCCAGCAGTGAAAACCCCGGGGAGCTGTTTTTT.

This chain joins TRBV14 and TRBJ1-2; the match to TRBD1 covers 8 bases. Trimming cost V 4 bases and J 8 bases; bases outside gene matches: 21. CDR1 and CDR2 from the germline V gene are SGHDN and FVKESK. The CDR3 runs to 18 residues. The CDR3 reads CASSRTPLSTGEVRGYTF. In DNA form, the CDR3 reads TGTGCCAGCAGCCGCACACCGCTCTCGACAGGGGAAGTTCGAGGCTACACCTTC.

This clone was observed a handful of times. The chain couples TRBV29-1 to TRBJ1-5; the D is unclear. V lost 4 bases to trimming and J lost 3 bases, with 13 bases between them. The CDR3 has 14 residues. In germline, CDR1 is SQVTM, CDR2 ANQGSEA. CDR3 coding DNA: TGCAGCGTTGCACTGGGCCATAACAATCAGCCCCAGCATTTT. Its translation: CSVALGHNNQPQHF.

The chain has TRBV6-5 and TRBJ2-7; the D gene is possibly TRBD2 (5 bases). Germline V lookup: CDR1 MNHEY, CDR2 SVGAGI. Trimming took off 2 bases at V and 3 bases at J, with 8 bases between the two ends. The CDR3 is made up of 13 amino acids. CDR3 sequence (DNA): TGTGCCAGCAGTTACCGGGGTCGCTACGAGCAGTACTTC. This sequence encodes CASSYRGRYEQYF.

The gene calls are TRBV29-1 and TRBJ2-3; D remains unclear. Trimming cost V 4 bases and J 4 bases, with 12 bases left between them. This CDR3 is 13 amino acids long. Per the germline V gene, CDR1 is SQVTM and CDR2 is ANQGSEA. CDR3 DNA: TGCAGCGTTGCGTACTCGGGCGCAGATACGCAGTATTTT. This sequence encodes CSVAYSGADTQYF.

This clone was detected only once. CDR3 in DNA: TGTGCCAGCAGCTTCGACTCTGGAAACACCATATATTTT. Amino acid sequence: CASSFDSGNTIYF. V usage is TRBV7-6 and J usage is TRBJ1-3; D ambiguous. Deletions cut 3 bases from V and 0 bases from J, with 3 bases between. The V gene's germline CDR1 is SGHVS and CDR2 FNYEAQ. The CDR3 spans 13 residues.

In DNA form, the CDR3 reads TGCGCCAGCAGCTTGGATGCGCCCTCGAACACCGGGGAGCTGTTTTTT. Translated, it gives CASSLDAPSNTGELFF. The chain couples TRBV5-1 to TRBJ2-2; D is undetermined. This CDR3 has 16 amino acids. Germline lookup yields CDR1 SGHRS and CDR2 YFSETQ. Between the trimmed V and J ends, which lost 0 bases and 0 bases, there was a span of 9 bases.

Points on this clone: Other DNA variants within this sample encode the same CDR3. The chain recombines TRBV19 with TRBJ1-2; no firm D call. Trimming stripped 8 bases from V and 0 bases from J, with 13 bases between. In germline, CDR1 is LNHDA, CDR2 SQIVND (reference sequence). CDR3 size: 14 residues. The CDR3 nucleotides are TGTGCCAGTCATAAGACGGGAACTAACTATGGCTACACCTTC. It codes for CASHKTGTNYGYTF. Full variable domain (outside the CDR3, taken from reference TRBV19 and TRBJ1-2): DGGITQSPKYLFRKEGQNVTLSCEQNLNHDAMYWYRQDPGQGLRLIYYSQIVNDFQKGDIAEGYSVSREKKESFPLTVTSAQKNPTAFYLCASHKTGTNYGYTFGSGTRLTVV.

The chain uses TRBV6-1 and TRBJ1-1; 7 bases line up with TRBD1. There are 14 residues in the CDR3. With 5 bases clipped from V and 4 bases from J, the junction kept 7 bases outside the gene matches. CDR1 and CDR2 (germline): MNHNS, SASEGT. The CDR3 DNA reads TGTGCCAGCAGTCAGACAGGGACGGGCACTGAAGCTTTCTTT. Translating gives CASSQTGTGTEAFF.